Listed here is a single TCR beta chain. Followed over time, Seattle patients had been enrolled while infection was active. In the original processing: Reference gene primer amplification in the assay estimated nucleated cell counts. This table comes from immunoSEQ multiplex PCR, and its TCRdb copy is limited to in-frame clones, with some not included. V and J calls and clone size are given by that table; D and trimming were obtained from the DNA. In the table there are fewer than 300,000 clones, about nine tenths of which are singletons. This entry is derived from a study of blood T cell repertoires in COVID-19. Study-wide background: COVID-19 samples collected from the United States, Italy and Spain covered acute and convalescent phases. PBMCs, B-cell-depleted T cells, or T cells were the source of the cDNA or gDNA that made up the material.

This CDR3 is built from 16 residues. The germline V gene encodes CDR1 MGHRA and CDR2 YSYEKL. V was trimmed by 0 bases and J by 4 bases, leaving 10 bases between them. What was sequenced was peripheral blood. The TCR was taken from a man in his fifties or sixties with COVID-19, enrolled during active disease. This chain joins TRBV4-1 and TRBJ2-6; TRBD1 is a possible D gene (5 bases). The CDR3 is CASSQELGRGANVLTF. The CDR3 region has the DNA TGCGCCAGCAGCCAAGAGTTGGGGCGGGGGGCCAACGTCCTGACTTTC.